This TCR beta chain was retrieved from a study of post-analysis software for immune sequencing data. Turning to this clonotype: The antigen remains unidentified.

Trimming left V 1 base short and J 3 bases short, with 10 bases between. The CDR3 length is 14 residues. Germline lookup yields CDR1 SEHNR and CDR2 FQNEAQ (reference sequence). Study outcomes and limitations: Under the F measure, samples that were prepared in one batch clustered strongly together. Patients used about five TRBV segments, including TRBV5-6, TRBV5-1 and TRBV20-1, more often than controls.

Carried by the TCR beta cDNA libraries were unique molecular identifiers. Input populations of 1 to 10 million T cells gave rise to about 480,000 cDNA molecules. TCRdb re-called the PCR reads through MiXCR, storing one row per CDR3 protein. The repertoire consists of about half a million distinct CDR3 sequences, with less than 40% occurring once and the leading ten covering approximately 6%. The specimen was blood. The sequence derives from a girl under 18 with multiple sclerosis. This chain links TRBV7-9 with TRBJ2-7, with D unresolved. The CDR3 bases are TGTGCCAGCAGCTTAGGGTCTTCAGGCTACGAGCAGTACTTC. Translating it yields CASSLGSSGYEQYF.